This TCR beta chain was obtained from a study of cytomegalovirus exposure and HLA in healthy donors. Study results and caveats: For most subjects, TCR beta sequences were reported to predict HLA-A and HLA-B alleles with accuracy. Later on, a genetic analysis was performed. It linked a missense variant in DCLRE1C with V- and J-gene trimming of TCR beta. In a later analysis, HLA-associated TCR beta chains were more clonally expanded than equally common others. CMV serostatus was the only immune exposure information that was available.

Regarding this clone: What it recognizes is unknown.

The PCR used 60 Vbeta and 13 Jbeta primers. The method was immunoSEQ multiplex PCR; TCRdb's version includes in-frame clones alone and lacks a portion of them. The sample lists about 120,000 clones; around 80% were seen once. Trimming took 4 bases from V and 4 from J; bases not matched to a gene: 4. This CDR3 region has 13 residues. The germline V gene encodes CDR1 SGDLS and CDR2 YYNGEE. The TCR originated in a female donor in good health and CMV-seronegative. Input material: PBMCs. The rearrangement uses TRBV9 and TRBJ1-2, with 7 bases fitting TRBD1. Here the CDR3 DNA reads TGTGCCAGCAGCCCCCGGGACAGCTATGGCTACACCTTC. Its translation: CASSPRDSYGYTF.